Following are 20 T cell receptor beta chains from one sample sequenced in a study of long-term antiretroviral therapy in people with HIV. Survey level was the resolution at which the v3.0 immunoSEQ assay ran. Only in-frame clones appear in the TCRdb table, and some are missing; sequencing was by immunoSEQ multiplex PCR. The table shows 20,000 to 25,000 clones, with 65% to 85% occurring only once. Sample: unsorted PBMCs, taken 1.2 years after starting antiretroviral therapy. Source of these receptors: a woman aged 40 to 50 with HIV.

This rearrangement joins TRBV9 to TRBJ1-5, with 10 bases aligning to TRBD1. This CDR3 contains 14 residues. V trimming: 6 bases; J trimming: 4 bases; junction bases outside the gene matches: 4. The germline CDR1 and CDR2 sequences are SGDLS and YYNGEE. This CDR3 reads CASIRDRGNQPQHF. The CDR3 DNA sequence: TGTGCCAGCATTAGGGACAGGGGAAATCAGCCCCAGCATTTT. Looking up the rest from reference TRBV9 and TRBJ1-5 gives the full variable domain: DSGVTQTPKHLITATGQRVTLRCSPRSGDLSVYWYQQSLDQGLQFLIQYYNGEERAKGNILERFSAQQFPDLHSELNLSSLELGDSALYFCASIRDRGNQPQHFGDGTRLSIL.

This rearrangement joins TRBV15 to TRBJ1-5, with D uncertain. The germline V gene has CDR1 LNHNV and CDR2 YYDKDF (reference sequence). V gave up 0 bases and J gave up 4 bases, with 16 bases separating them. This CDR3 is built from 17 residues. The CDR3: CATSRDRREELNQPQHF. CDR3 nucleotide sequence: TGTGCCACCAGCAGAGACCGCCGAGAGGAACTAAATCAGCCCCAGCATTTT.

This chain uses TRBV5-1 with TRBJ1-3, with TRBD1 identical over 8 bases. The CDR3 spans 14 residues. In germline, CDR1 is SGHRS, CDR2 YFSETQ. V was clipped by 6 bases and J by 0 bases; unmatched bases: 2. In DNA, the CDR3 is TGCGCCAGCATGGACAGGGCCTCTGGAAACACCATATATTTT. Residues: CASMDRASGNTIYF.

J is TRBJ2-7 and V is TRBV5-1; 11 bases are a match to TRBD1. Trimming cost V 6 bases and J 7 bases; bases outside gene matches: 12. Germline-derived CDR1 and CDR2 are SGHRS and YFSETQ. The CDR3 consists of 15 residues. The CDR3 is CASIEPGQGVREQYF. CDR3 in DNA: TGCGCCAGCATCGAGCCGGGACAGGGGGTACGGGAGCAGTACTTC.

The V call is TRBV19, the J call TRBJ1-4; D gene ambiguous. Deletions cut 2 bases from V and 0 bases from J, with 7 bases between. The CDR3 is 15 residues long. CDR1 and CDR2 (germline): LNHDA, SQIVND (reference sequence). CDR3 loop: CASSIRRATNEKLFF. CDR3 in DNA: TGTGCCAGTAGTATACGGCGGGCAACTAATGAAAAACTGTTTTTT.

The rearrangement uses TRBV27 and TRBJ2-3; D not certain. The CDR3 spans 13 residues. Looked up from germline, CDR1 is MNHEY and CDR2 is SMNVEV (reference sequence). Trimming shortened V by 2 bases and J by 6 bases, and 9 bases separated the two germline ends. The CDR3 coding sequence is TGTGCCAGCAGTTTAATGATCGGGGATACGCAGTATTTT. It encodes CASSLMIGDTQYF.

This chain joins TRBV9 and TRBJ2-2; D unclear. The CDR3 extends over 13 amino acids. CDR1 is SGDLS, CDR2 YYNGEE, per germline. Trimming took off 0 bases at V and 9 bases at J, with 9 bases between the two ends. The CDR3 is CASSVGNDRELFF. As DNA, the CDR3 is TGTGCCAGCAGCGTAGGAAACGACAGGGAGCTGTTTTTT.

The chain links TRBV7-2 to TRBJ2-2; D not resolved. This CDR3 has 13 amino acids. V was pared by 6 bases and J by 4 bases, with 9 bases between. CDR1 and CDR2 from the germline V gene are SGHTA and FQGNSA. CDR3 nucleotides: TGTGCCAGCAGTTCCAGGAGCACCGGGGAGCTGTTTTTT. Its translation is CASSSRSTGELFF.

In this sample, this clone turned up once. The rearrangement links TRBV28 to TRBJ2-7; D is unclear. From germline, CDR1 is MDHEN and CDR2 SYDVKM. The CDR3 covers 13 residues. V was cut by 2 bases and J by 2 bases, with 7 bases left in between. This CDR3 reads CASSLTGTYEQYF. The CDR3 nucleotides are TGTGCCAGCAGTTTAACCGGCACCTACGAGCAGTACTTC.

This clone was observed a single time. The chain carries TRBV19 and TRBJ2-7; D gene unclear. Trimming shortened V by 1 base and J by 0 bases, and 7 bases separated the two germline ends. Germline V gene data show CDR1 as LNHDA and CDR2 as SQIVND (reference sequence). The CDR3 sequence is 14 residues long. This CDR3 reads CASSIGQASYEQYF. The CDR3 DNA follows: TGTGCCAGTAGTATAGGCCAGGCCTCCTACGAGCAGTACTTC.

The gene calls are TRBV2 and TRBJ2-1; maybe TRBD2 (5 bases). V shed 8 bases and J shed 9 bases, with 20 bases lying between them. Per germline, CDR1 SNHLY and CDR2 FYNNEI. The CDR3 covers 14 residues. CDR3 protein: CASSTGPEGIEQFF. The CDR3 bases are TGTGCCAGCTCAACCGGGCCCGAGGGCATTGAGCAGTTCTTC.

V and J are TRBV2 and TRBJ1-4, with D maybe TRBD1 (6 bases). This CDR3 region has 15 residues. Germline CDR1 SNHLY, CDR2 FYNNEI. Trimming took 5 bases from V and 7 from J, leaving 17 bases between them. CDR3 sequence (DNA): TGTGCCAGCAGTTATAAGGGGACACCCACTGAAAAACTGTTTTTT. Its translation is CASSYKGTPTEKLFF.

The chain carries TRBV10-3 and TRBJ2-1, with 12 bases lining up with TRBD2. CDR3 length: 16 residues. In germline, CDR1 is ENHRY, CDR2 SYGVKD. Trimming removed 4 bases from V and 9 bases from J; junction bases left unmatched: 10. The CDR3 loop reads CAISGTVTSGRPEQFF. The CDR3 DNA follows: TGTGCCATCAGTGGGACAGTGACTAGCGGGAGACCTGAGCAGTTCTTC.

The chain is built from TRBV6-5 and TRBJ2-7, with 9 bases fitting TRBD1. V was pared by 6 bases and J by 3 bases, with 9 bases of the junction left unmatched. Germline lookup yields CDR1 MNHEY and CDR2 SVGAGI. This CDR3 spans 15 amino acids. CDR3 loop: CASSPPGTGNYEQYF. CDR3 sequence (DNA): TGTGCCAGCAGCCCCCCCGGGACAGGGAACTACGAGCAGTACTTC.

The chain is built from TRBV5-1 and TRBJ2-5; no clear D gene. CDR3 length equals 15 residues. V lost 0 bases, J lost 1 base, and 10 bases lay in between. CDR1 is SGHRS and CDR2 is YFSETQ in the germline V gene. The CDR3: CASSLDLAGQETQYF. In nucleotides, the CDR3 is TGCGCCAGCAGCTTGGATTTAGCTGGCCAAGAGACCCAGTACTTC.

This clone was counted once. The chain combines TRBV30 with TRBJ2-2; D gene uncertain. This CDR3 is 11 amino acids long. V lost 5 bases and J lost 6, with 7 bases in between. Germline loops: CDR1 GTSNPN, CDR2 SVGIG (reference sequence). CDR3 nucleotide sequence: TGTGCCTGGGGTTTCGCCGGGGAGCTGTTTTTT. Encoded protein: CAWGFAGELFF.

The rearrangement uses TRBV18 and TRBJ1-1; maybe TRBD1 (6 bases). The CDR3 has 15 amino acids. V was pared by 2 bases and J by 0 bases, with 10 bases between. Per the germline V gene, CDR1 is KGHSH and CDR2 is LQKENI. The CDR3 here is CASSPRGQMNTEAFF. The CDR3 DNA reads TGTGCCAGCTCACCAAGGGGACAAATGAACACTGAAGCTTTCTTT. Full variable domain (rest looked up from reference TRBV18 and TRBJ1-1): NAGVMQNPRHLVRRRGQEARLRCSPMKGHSHVYWYRQLPEEGLKFMVYLQKENIIDESGMPKERFSAEFPKEGPSILRIQQVVRGDSAAYFCASSPRGQMNTEAFFGQGTRLTVV.

The V gene is TRBV2, the J gene TRBJ2-7; D might be TRBD1 or TRBD2, each matching 6 bases. The germline gives CDR1 SNHLY, CDR2 FYNNEI. V lost 6 bases to trimming and J lost 6 bases, with 15 bases between them. This CDR3 contains 13 residues. CDR3 DNA: TGTGCCAGCAGCCGGGGGACACCGCCCGAGCAGTACTTC. Residues: CASSRGTPPEQYF.

The genes are TRBV19 and TRBJ1-5; 9 bases line up with TRBD1. The CDR3 is 17 amino acids. Germline V gene lookup returns CDR1 LNHDA and CDR2 SQIVND (reference sequence). V lost 9 bases to trimming and J lost 0 bases; unmatched junction nucleotides: 12. CDR3 bases: TGTGCCAGCCACCCGGGACAGGGAAGGGATAGCAATCAGCCCCAGCATTTT. Its translation is CASHPGQGRDSNQPQHF.

The genes are TRBV27 and TRBJ2-7; 8 nucleotides match TRBD2. After removal of 5 bases from V and 0 bases from J, the junction contained 9 bases not matched to a gene. Per the germline V gene, CDR1 is MNHEY and CDR2 is SMNVEV (reference sequence). This CDR3 region has 16 residues. The DNA of the CDR3 is TGTGCCAGCAGTCCATCTGGCCTAGCGGGCTCCTACGAGCAGTACTTC. Encoded protein: CASSPSGLAGSYEQYF.